These 16 T cell receptor beta chains were sequenced from one sample in a study of neurological immune-mediated disorders. A single record per CDR3 protein comes from TCRdb applying MiXCR to the 5' RACE reads. This table has roughly 43,000 distinct CDR3 sequences, 1.9% appearing once. What was sequenced was PBMCs. All receptors come from a middle-aged woman with multiple sclerosis.

There are many counts of this clonotype. Because the CDR3 is missing its conserved closing phenylalanine or tryptophan, this is likely a read error. CDR3 coding DNA: TGTGCCAGCAGCTTACAACAGGGGGCGGGAAACATTCAGTACTGC. Translated, it gives CASSLQQGAGNIQYC. V is TRBV7-2 and J is TRBJ2-4; 9 bases line up with TRBD1. Germline V lookup: CDR1 SGHTA, CDR2 FQGNSA. The CDR3 spans 15 residues. The V segment lost 2 bases and the J segment 6 bases; nucleotides outside the gene matches: 5.

There are many counts of this clonotype. The rearrangement links TRBV5-5 to TRBJ2-2, with D tentatively TRBD1 (6 bases). CDR3 length: 17 residues. Per the germline V gene, CDR1 is SGHKS and CDR2 is YYEKEE (reference sequence). V shed 3 bases and J shed 1 base, with 16 bases lying between them. The CDR3 nucleotides read TGTGCCAGCAGCTCTGCCTCCTGGGGACAGAACACCGGGGAGCTGTTTTTT. Translated: CASSSASWGQNTGELFF.

This clonotype was detected many times. The chain uses TRBV3-1 and TRBJ1-1; a possible D gene is TRBD1 (5 bases). Per germline, CDR1 LGHDT and CDR2 YNNKEL (reference sequence). CDR3 length: 13 amino acids. V dropped 3 bases and J dropped 5 bases, with 10 bases sitting between them. CDR3 DNA: TGTGCCAGCAGCCATCTTACAGGAACTGAAGCTTTCTTT. Translating gives CASSHLTGTEAFF.

Ten or more counts support this clonotype. V usage is TRBV10-2 and J usage is TRBJ1-1, with D maybe TRBD1 (5 bases). Trimming removed 3 bases from V and 4 bases from J, with 21 bases in between. There are 17 residues in the CDR3. Germline assignment: CDR1 WSHSY and CDR2 SAAADI. This CDR3 is CASSDQSRQTLFTEAFF. The CDR3 bases are TGCGCCAGCAGTGACCAGTCGCGACAGACTCTGTTCACTGAAGCTTTCTTT.

In this sample, this clonotype turned up many times. The chain combines TRBV24-1 with TRBJ2-5; D gene uncertain. Trimming left V 4 bases short and J 3 bases short, with 8 bases between. This CDR3 region has 13 residues. CDR1 and CDR2 from the germline V gene are KGHDR and SFDVKD. CDR3 in amino acids: CATSDPNEETQYF. Here the CDR3 DNA reads TGTGCCACCAGTGACCCAAATGAAGAGACCCAGTACTTC.

This clonotype came up many times. The chain employs TRBV4-1 and TRBJ2-7, with a possible D match to TRBD1 (5 bases). V was trimmed by 1 base and J by 2 bases, leaving 12 bases between them. The CDR3 sequence is 15 residues long. Germline lookup yields CDR1 MGHRA and CDR2 YSYEKL. CDR3 sequence: CASSQVYTTAYEQYF. The CDR3 DNA reads as TGCGCCAGCAGCCAAGTTTATACGACAGCCTACGAGCAGTACTTC.

This clonotype was observed many times. The chain has TRBV12-3 or TRBV12-4 and TRBJ2-3; D tentatively reads TRBD1 or TRBD2 (5 bases each). The CDR3 sequence is 15 residues long. The V and J ends lost 1 base and 2 bases respectively, with 10 bases between them. The CDR3 sequence: CASSLGDGSTDTQYF. The CDR3 DNA sequence: TGTGCCAGCAGTTTAGGGGACGGCTCCACAGATACGCAGTATTTT.

This clonotype occurred many times. The rearrangement uses TRBV5-1 and TRBJ2-1; 9 bases match TRBD2. Germline V CDR1 and CDR2: SGHRS, YFSETQ. V lost 0 bases and J lost 7; bases outside the gene matches: 5. CDR3 length: 15 residues. CDR3 nucleotides: TGCGCCAGCAGCTTGGTTGGACTAGCGTTGAATGAGCAGTTCTTC. Translating gives CASSLVGLALNEQFF.

This clonotype came up many times. V is TRBV12-3 or TRBV12-4 and J is TRBJ2-7; D unclear. Trimming cost V 3 bases and J 3 bases, with 9 bases left between them. This CDR3 comprises 13 residues. CDR3 sequence reads: CASSLGQIYEQYF. The CDR3 DNA follows: TGTGCCAGCAGTTTGGGCCAGATCTACGAGCAGTACTTC.

This clonotype occurred many times. This chain joins TRBV5-6 and TRBJ1-2; D is undetermined. Germline V gene data show CDR1 as SGHDT and CDR2 as YYEEEE. This CDR3 spans 13 amino acids. V gave up 0 bases and J gave up 14 bases, with 17 bases separating them. CDR3 sequence: CASSLVGSPSPTF. The DNA of the CDR3 is TGTGCCAGCAGCTTGGTGGGCTCTCCCTCCCCTACCTTC.

This clonotype was found a few times. The rearrangement joins TRBV7-9 to TRBJ1-1; 9 nucleotides line up with TRBD1. This CDR3 region has 16 residues. Germline V gene lookup returns CDR1 SEHNR and CDR2 FQNEAQ (reference sequence). J was trimmed by 3 bases and V by 6 bases; bases with no gene match: 11. The CDR3 region has the DNA TGTGCCAGCAGGTACGGGACAGGGCGGCTTTACACTGAAGCTTTCTTT. Amino acid sequence: CASRYGTGRLYTEAFF.

This clonotype occurred many times. The chain recombines TRBV20-1 with TRBJ2-6; either TRBD1 or TRBD2 may supply D (5 bases each). V was clipped by 1 base and J by 4 bases, with 11 bases between them. From germline, CDR1 is DFQATT and CDR2 SNEGSKA (reference sequence). This CDR3 contains 15 residues. CDR3 bases: TGCAGTGCTAGAGGAAGAGGGACCGGGGCCAACGTCCTGACTTTC. It codes for CSARGRGTGANVLTF.

This clonotype was detected ten times or more. The chain combines TRBV2 with TRBJ2-7; D is uncertain. The CDR3 is 13 amino acids. Looked up from germline, CDR1 is SNHLY and CDR2 is FYNNEI. Trimming cost V 3 bases and J 3 bases, with 9 bases left between them. In nucleotides, the CDR3 is TGTGCCAGCAGTGAGGGCAGACTCTACGAGCAGTACTTC. Translating gives CASSEGRLYEQYF.

This clonotype was seen at least ten times. This rearrangement joins TRBV19 to TRBJ2-7; 7 positions match TRBD1. Germline-derived CDR1 and CDR2 are LNHDA and SQIVND (reference sequence). CDR3 length equals 15 residues. The V gene end was trimmed by 1 base and the J gene end by 3 bases; junction bases not matched to a gene: 6. DNA for the CDR3: TGTGCCAGTAGTATAGCAGGGGACAGCTTCTACGAGCAGTACTTC. Its protein product is CASSIAGDSFYEQYF.

This clonotype was counted many times. A much larger clone is a single base away; this may be a read error. The conserved phenylalanine or tryptophan is not found at the CDR3 terminus, so this likely reflects a read error. This chain connects TRBV24-1 to TRBJ2-5; 7 bases map to TRBD1. Germline V gene data show CDR1 as KGHDR and CDR2 as SFDVKD. The CDR3 contains 13 residues. The trim removed 5 bases at V and 5 bases at J, leaving 4 bases unmatched. CDR3 residues: CATSGTGAETQYC. CDR3 in DNA: TGTGCCACCAGTGGTACAGGGGCGGAGACCCAGTACTGC.

This clonotype appeared many times. The chain combines TRBV12-3 or TRBV12-4 with TRBJ2-7, with TRBD2 matching 10 bases. J gave up 2 bases and V 6 bases, and 7 bases lay outside the gene matches. This CDR3 is built from 15 residues. For the CDR3, the DNA is TGTGCCAGCAGCCTTACTAGCGGGGTAACCTACGAGCAGTACTTC. Amino acid sequence: CASSLTSGVTYEQYF.